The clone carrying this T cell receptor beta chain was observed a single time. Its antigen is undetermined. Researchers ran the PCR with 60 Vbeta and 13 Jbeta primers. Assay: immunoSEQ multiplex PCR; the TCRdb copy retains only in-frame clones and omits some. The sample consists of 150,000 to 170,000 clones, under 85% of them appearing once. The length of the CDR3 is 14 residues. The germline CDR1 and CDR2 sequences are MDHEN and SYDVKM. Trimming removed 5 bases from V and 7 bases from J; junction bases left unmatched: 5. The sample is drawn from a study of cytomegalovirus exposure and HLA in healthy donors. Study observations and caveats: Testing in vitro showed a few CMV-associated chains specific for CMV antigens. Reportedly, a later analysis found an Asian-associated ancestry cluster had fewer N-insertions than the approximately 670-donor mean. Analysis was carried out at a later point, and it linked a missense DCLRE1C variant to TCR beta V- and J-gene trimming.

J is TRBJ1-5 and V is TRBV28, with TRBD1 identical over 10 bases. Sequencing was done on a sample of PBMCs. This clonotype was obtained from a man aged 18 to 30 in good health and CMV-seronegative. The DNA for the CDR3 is TGTGCCAGCAGTGCCGGACAGGGGGTACAGCCCCAGCATTTT. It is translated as CASSAGQGVQPQHF.